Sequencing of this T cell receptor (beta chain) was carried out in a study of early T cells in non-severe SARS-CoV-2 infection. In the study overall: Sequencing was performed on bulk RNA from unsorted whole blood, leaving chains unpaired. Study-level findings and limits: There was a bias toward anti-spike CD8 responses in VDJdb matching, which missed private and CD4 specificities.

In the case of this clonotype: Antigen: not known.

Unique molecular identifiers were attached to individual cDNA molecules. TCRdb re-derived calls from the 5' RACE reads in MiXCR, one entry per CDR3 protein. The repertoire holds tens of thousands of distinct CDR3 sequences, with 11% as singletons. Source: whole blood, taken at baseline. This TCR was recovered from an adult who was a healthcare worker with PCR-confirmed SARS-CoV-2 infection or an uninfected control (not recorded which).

CDR3 in amino acids: CASSLYRGNNEQFF. For the CDR3, the DNA is TGTGCCAGCAGTTTATACAGGGGGAACAATGAGCAGTTCTTC. The chain couples TRBV28 to TRBJ2-1, with 8 positions matching TRBD1. This CDR3 is 14 amino acids long. V lost 1 base to trimming and J lost 5 bases; unmatched junction nucleotides: 1. The germline V gene has CDR1 MDHEN and CDR2 SYDVKM.